This T cell receptor (beta chain) is drawn from a study of beta chain features in type 1 diabetes. The study, taken as a whole, reports: Within the patient group, naive, central memory and Treg TCRB repertoires appeared more similar to each other than within healthy donors. Although PCR might favor shorter templates, it would do so equally in patients and controls.

This clone was recorded a few times. What it recognizes is unknown. Every bit of the isolated RNA underwent reverse transcription, so sequencing read expressed TCRB transcripts. Reads from naive, central memory and regulatory T cell samples averaged around 3.5 million. Method: immunoSEQ multiplex PCR; TCRdb's copy keeps in-frame clones and lacks some. The sample contains 250,000 to 350,000 clones, 9.5% to 11% of which appear only once. The CDR3 has 16 residues. J gave up 2 bases and V 1 base, and 10 bases lay outside the gene matches. Germline lookup yields CDR1 SQVTM and CDR2 ANQGSEA. In all sorted populations, purity surpassed 98%.

The J gene is TRBJ1-1, the V gene TRBV29-1, with TRBD1 matching over 7 bases. Sequencing was carried out using naive CD4+ T cells from blood. This receptor was obtained from a woman between 25 and 40 years old in good health. In DNA, the CDR3 is TGCAGCGTTGAAGGACCGGGAGGGGGCAAAAACACTGAAGCTTTCTTT. The encoded protein is CSVEGPGGGKNTEAFF.